This is a list of T cell receptor beta chains from one sample in a study of regulatory T cells in long-lasting Graves disease. Via MiXCR, TCRdb re-called the multiplex PCR reads, giving one row per CDR3 protein. The table lists about half a million distinct CDR3 sequences, about 20% of them singletons. Sequencing used peripheral blood mononuclear cells (PBMCs), obtained when the disease was refractory, from a patient treated with antithyroid drugs. These TCRs come from a female donor with Graves disease. Each CDR3 is given with its conserved first and last residue. The order of the fields is D gene, clone size, J gene, V gene, CDR3 protein, CDR3 DNA. D genes are given only for firm matches. The size entry is marked missing in some rows and otherwise reads once, few, many or a size class.

D gene: .
clone size: many
J gene: TRBJ1-1
V gene: TRBV28
CDR3 protein: CASSPMGDMNTEAFF
CDR3 DNA: TGTGCCAGCAGTCCTATGGGGGACATGAACACTGAAGCTTTCTTT

D gene: .
clone size: .
J gene: TRBJ1-3
V gene: TRBV11-2
CDR3 protein: CASSPLSSGNIIYF
CDR3 DNA: TGTGCCAGCAGTCCACTCTCCTCTGGAAACATCATATATTTT

D gene: .
clone size: many
J gene: TRBJ1-2
V gene: TRBV7-2
CDR3 protein: CASSLAGTPGYTF
CDR3 DNA: TGTGCCAGCAGCTTAGCCGGGACACCCGGCTACACCTTC

D gene: .
clone size: .
J gene: TRBJ1-2
V gene: TRBV4-2
CDR3 protein: CASSQGQGIYRYTF
CDR3 DNA: TGTGCCAGCAGCCAAGGCCAGGGGATCTATCGCTACACCTTC

D gene: .
clone size: many
J gene: TRBJ1-4
V gene: TRBV24-1
CDR3 protein: CATSALKGGKNEKLFF
CDR3 DNA: TGTGCCACCAGTGCGCTGAAGGGGGGGAAAAATGAAAAACTGTTTTTT

D gene: .
clone size: .
J gene: TRBJ1-3
V gene: TRBV30
CDR3 protein: CAWIRQSSGNTIYF
CDR3 DNA: TGTGCCTGGATAAGGCAAAGCTCTGGAAACACCATATATTTT

D gene: .
clone size: .
J gene: TRBJ2-7
V gene: TRBV6-5
CDR3 protein: CASSSPSESYEQYF
CDR3 DNA: TGTGCCAGCAGTTCCCCGTCCGAATCCTACGAGCAGTACTTC

D gene: .
clone size: few
J gene: TRBJ2-7
V gene: TRBV7-9
CDR3 protein: CATLNVRDTSQGQYF
CDR3 DNA: TGTGCCACCTTGAACGTTCGGGACACCTCCCAAGGGCAGTACTTC

D gene: .
clone size: few
J gene: TRBJ1-3
V gene: TRBV6-1
CDR3 protein: CASRGPLSGNTIYF
CDR3 DNA: TGTGCCAGCAGAGGGCCTTTATCTGGAAACACCATATATTTT

D gene: .
clone size: few
J gene: TRBJ2-7
V gene: TRBV12-3/TRBV12-4
CDR3 protein: CASAVEATYEQYF
CDR3 DNA: TGTGCCAGCGCTGTGGAGGCAACCTACGAGCAGTACTTC

D gene: .
clone size: .
J gene: TRBJ2-7
V gene: TRBV19
CDR3 protein: CASSIVGDREQYF
CDR3 DNA: TGTGCCAGTAGTATAGTTGGGGACCGCGAGCAGTACTTC

D gene: TRBD2
clone size: few
J gene: TRBJ2-3
V gene: TRBV7-9
CDR3 protein: CASSLATTSVADTQYF
CDR3 DNA: TGTGCCAGCAGCTTAGCCACTACTAGCGTGGCAGATACGCAGTATTTT

D gene: .
clone size: .
J gene: TRBJ2-3
V gene: TRBV11-3
CDR3 protein: CASSLGSPDTQYF
CDR3 DNA: TGTGCCAGCAGCTTAGGGAGTCCAGATACGCAGTATTTT

D gene: TRBD1
clone size: many
J gene: TRBJ2-6
V gene: TRBV7-9
CDR3 protein: CASSPGQNSGANVLTF
CDR3 DNA: TGTGCCAGCAGCCCGGGACAGAACTCTGGGGCCAACGTCCTGACTTTC

D gene: TRBD2
clone size: many
J gene: TRBJ2-5
V gene: TRBV2
CDR3 protein: CAREREGRETQYF
CDR3 DNA: TGTGCCAGAGAGCGGGAGGGCCGTGAGACCCAGTACTTC

D gene: .
clone size: .
J gene: TRBJ1-5
V gene: TRBV20-1
CDR3 protein: CSAPGYDNNQPQHF
CDR3 DNA: TGCAGTGCTCCGGGGTACGACAACAATCAGCCCCAGCATTTT

D gene: .
clone size: many
J gene: TRBJ1-5
V gene: TRBV2
CDR3 protein: CASSAGRNSNQPQHF
CDR3 DNA: TGTGCCAGCAGCGCGGGACGTAATAGCAATCAGCCCCAGCATTTT

D gene: .
clone size: .
J gene: TRBJ2-3
V gene: TRBV7-2
CDR3 protein: CASSFRLGWNTDTQYF
CDR3 DNA: TGTGCCAGCAGTTTTCGTCTGGGATGGAACACAGATACGCAGTATTTT

D gene: .
clone size: few
J gene: TRBJ2-7
V gene: TRBV20-1
CDR3 protein: CSQQQETSGEQYF
CDR3 DNA: TGCAGTCAACAGCAGGAGACCTCTGGGGAGCAGTACTTC

D gene: TRBD1
clone size: .
J gene: TRBJ2-2
V gene: TRBV20-1
CDR3 protein: CSATRTGSTGELFF
CDR3 DNA: TGCAGTGCTACCCGGACAGGGAGTACCGGGGAGCTGTTTTTT

D gene: .
clone size: .
J gene: TRBJ2-7
V gene: TRBV3-1
CDR3 protein: CASQRGTLSYEQYF
CDR3 DNA: TGTGCCAGCCAAAGGGGGACACTTTCCTACGAGCAGTACTTC

D gene: .
clone size: many
J gene: TRBJ2-2
V gene: TRBV2
CDR3 protein: CASGRQPTGELFF
CDR3 DNA: TGTGCCAGCGGCAGGCAGCCCACCGGGGAGCTGTTTTTT

D gene: .
clone size: few
J gene: TRBJ2-7
V gene: TRBV7-9
CDR3 protein: CASSPPARYEQYF
CDR3 DNA: TGTGCCAGCAGCCCCCCGGCACGTTACGAGCAGTACTTC

D gene: .
clone size: few
J gene: TRBJ1-1
V gene: TRBV5-1
CDR3 protein: CASSSQAGAAEAFF
CDR3 DNA: TGCGCCAGCAGCTCCCAAGCCGGGGCGGCTGAAGCTTTCTTT

D gene: TRBD1
clone size: many
J gene: TRBJ1-2
V gene: TRBV20-1
CDR3 protein: CSAPDRGLGYTF
CDR3 DNA: TGCAGTGCCCCAGACAGGGGGCTTGGCTACACCTTC

D gene: .
clone size: many
J gene: TRBJ1-2
V gene: TRBV28
CDR3 protein: CASGTGEFGYTF
CDR3 DNA: TGTGCCAGCGGCACCGGAGAATTTGGCTACACCTTC

D gene: .
clone size: few
J gene: TRBJ2-1
V gene: TRBV20-1
CDR3 protein: CSARISSGYNEQFF
CDR3 DNA: TGCAGTGCTAGGATTAGCTCGGGCTACAATGAGCAGTTCTTC

D gene: .
clone size: .
J gene: TRBJ1-5
V gene: TRBV5-1
CDR3 protein: CASSATGTSNQSQHF
CDR3 DNA: TGCGCCAGCAGCGCTACAGGGACTAGCAATCAGTCCCAGCATTTT

D gene: .
clone size: .
J gene: TRBJ1-1
V gene: TRBV19
CDR3 protein: CASSRQATTEAFF
CDR3 DNA: TGTGCCAGTAGCCGACAGGCGACCACTGAAGCTTTCTTT

D gene: .
clone size: few
J gene: TRBJ1-4
V gene: TRBV6-1
CDR3 protein: CASSEGAGLYGEKLFF
CDR3 DNA: TGTGCCAGCAGTGAAGGGGCAGGTTTGTACGGTGAAAAACTGTTTTTT

D gene: .
clone size: many
J gene: TRBJ2-5
V gene: TRBV20-1
CDR3 protein: CSAGVGGGETQYF
CDR3 DNA: TGCAGTGCCGGTGTGGGGGGAGGAGAGACCCAGTACTTC

D gene: TRBD1
clone size: few
J gene: TRBJ2-7
V gene: TRBV6-1
CDR3 protein: CASSPTGGRYEQYF
CDR3 DNA: TGTGCCAGCAGCCCGACAGGGGGAAGATACGAGCAGTACTTC

D gene: .
clone size: few
J gene: TRBJ1-6
V gene: TRBV5-4
CDR3 protein: CASSPQWGRDSPLHF
CDR3 DNA: TGTGCCAGCAGCCCTCAATGGGGGAGGGACTCACCCCTCCACTTT

D gene: TRBD1
clone size: many
J gene: TRBJ1-1
V gene: TRBV6-2/TRBV6-3
CDR3 protein: CASRRYDRGDTEAFF
CDR3 DNA: TGTGCCAGCAGACGCTACGACAGGGGGGACACTGAAGCTTTCTTT

D gene: .
clone size: .
J gene: TRBJ2-7
V gene: TRBV11-2
CDR3 protein: CASSPYSGVGEQYF
CDR3 DNA: TGTGCCAGCAGCCCTTATAGTGGGGTCGGGGAGCAGTACTTC

D gene: .
clone size: .
J gene: TRBJ2-5
V gene: TRBV12-3/TRBV12-4
CDR3 protein: CASSFGGATQETQYF
CDR3 DNA: TGTGCCAGCAGTTTTGGCGGGGCGACCCAAGAGACCCAGTACTTC

D gene: .
clone size: .
J gene: TRBJ1-2
V gene: TRBV7-2
CDR3 protein: CASPGLSFEDFYGYTF
CDR3 DNA: TGTGCCAGCCCAGGTTTGAGTTTTGAGGACTTCTATGGCTACACCTTC

D gene: .
clone size: many
J gene: TRBJ1-2
V gene: TRBV29-1
CDR3 protein: CSVEPLDGNGYTF
CDR3 DNA: TGCAGCGTTGAACCTTTGGACGGAAATGGCTACACCTTC

D gene: TRBD1
clone size: .
J gene: TRBJ1-1
V gene: TRBV30
CDR3 protein: CAWGRQGSTEAFF
CDR3 DNA: TGTGCCTGGGGCCGACAGGGAAGCACTGAAGCTTTCTTT

D gene: TRBD2
clone size: .
J gene: TRBJ2-3
V gene: TRBV7-2
CDR3 protein: CASSLVPARGLADLDTQYF
CDR3 DNA: TGTGCCAGCAGCTTAGTACCCGCCAGGGGACTAGCGGACTTAGATACGCAGTATTTT

D gene: TRBD1
clone size: .
J gene: TRBJ1-5
V gene: TRBV9
CDR3 protein: CASTYRGYSNQPQHF
CDR3 DNA: TGTGCCAGCACCTACAGGGGATATAGCAATCAGCCCCAGCATTTT

D gene: .
clone size: many
J gene: TRBJ2-7
V gene: TRBV3-1
CDR3 protein: CASSHTSGEQYF
CDR3 DNA: TGTGCCAGCAGCCACACTTCGGGGGAGCAGTACTTC

D gene: TRBD1
clone size: few
J gene: TRBJ1-4
V gene: TRBV15
CDR3 protein: CATSRDGTGNEKLFF
CDR3 DNA: TGTGCCACCAGCAGAGATGGGACAGGAAATGAAAAACTGTTTTTT

D gene: .
clone size: .
J gene: TRBJ2-7
V gene: TRBV30
CDR3 protein: CAWSVGVGLHEQYF
CDR3 DNA: TGTGCCTGGAGTGTAGGGGTCGGTCTCCACGAGCAGTACTTC

D gene: .
clone size: few
J gene: TRBJ2-2
V gene: TRBV20-1
CDR3 protein: CSALQGETGELFF
CDR3 DNA: TGCAGTGCCCTCCAGGGTGAAACCGGGGAGCTGTTTTTT

D gene: TRBD1
clone size: .
J gene: TRBJ1-3
V gene: TRBV20-1
CDR3 protein: CSAATGGLGDTIYF
CDR3 DNA: TGCAGTGCTGCGACAGGGGGACTAGGGGACACCATATATTTT

D gene: .
clone size: many
J gene: TRBJ1-2
V gene: TRBV11-2
CDR3 protein: CASSLGGLGGYTF
CDR3 DNA: TGTGCCAGCAGCTTGGGGGGGCTCGGCGGCTACACCTTC

D gene: .
clone size: few
J gene: TRBJ1-1
V gene: TRBV30
CDR3 protein: CASKLRGAEAFF
CDR3 DNA: TGTGCCTCTAAGCTGAGGGGCGCTGAAGCTTTCTTT

D gene: TRBD2
clone size: .
J gene: TRBJ2-1
V gene: TRBV9
CDR3 protein: CASVPSGTYNEQFF
CDR3 DNA: TGTGCCAGCGTGCCTAGCGGAACCTACAATGAGCAGTTCTTC

D gene: TRBD2
clone size: few
J gene: TRBJ2-5
V gene: TRBV7-2
CDR3 protein: CASSKASGGARETQYF
CDR3 DNA: TGTGCCAGCAGTAAAGCTAGCGGGGGGGCGCGGGAGACCCAGTACTTC

D gene: TRBD1
clone size: .
J gene: TRBJ2-7
V gene: TRBV7-9
CDR3 protein: CASSLAVGTATYEQYF
CDR3 DNA: TGTGCCAGCAGCTTAGCGGTAGGGACAGCCACCTACGAGCAGTACTTC

D gene: .
clone size: .
J gene: TRBJ2-7
V gene: TRBV9
CDR3 protein: CASSVGGLGTYEQYF
CDR3 DNA: TGTGCCAGCAGCGTAGGGGGGCTGGGGACCTACGAGCAGTACTTC

D gene: .
clone size: .
J gene: TRBJ2-4
V gene: TRBV6-1
CDR3 protein: CASIDDGAPAGNIQYF
CDR3 DNA: TGTGCCAGCATCGACGACGGAGCCCCTGCAGGAAACATTCAGTACTTC

D gene: .
clone size: many
J gene: TRBJ1-2
V gene: TRBV15
CDR3 protein: CATSRDTAFYGYTF
CDR3 DNA: TGTGCCACCAGCAGAGATACAGCGTTCTATGGCTACACCTTC

D gene: .
clone size: many
J gene: TRBJ2-7
V gene: TRBV7-8
CDR3 protein: CASSLQVEGEQYF
CDR3 DNA: TGTGCCAGCAGCTTACAAGTGGAAGGTGAGCAGTACTTC